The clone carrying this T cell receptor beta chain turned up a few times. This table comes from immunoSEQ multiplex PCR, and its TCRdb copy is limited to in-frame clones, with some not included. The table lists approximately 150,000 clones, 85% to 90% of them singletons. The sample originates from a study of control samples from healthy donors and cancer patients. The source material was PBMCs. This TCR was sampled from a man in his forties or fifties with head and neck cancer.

The CDR3 DNA reads as TGTGCCACCAGCAGAGGACACCCGGCTTACGAGCAGTACTTC. Protein: CATSRGHPAYEQYF. The chain combines TRBV15 with TRBJ2-7; D not certain. CDR1 LNHNV and CDR2 YYDKDF come from the germline V gene (reference sequence). The CDR3 has 14 amino acids. V was shortened by 1 base and J by 4 bases, with 11 bases between the two germline ends. The full variable domain, completed using reference TRBV15 and TRBJ2-7, is DAMVIQNPRYQVTQFGKPVTLSCSQTLNHNVMYWYQQKSSQAPKLLFHYYDKDFNNEADTPDNFQSRRPNTSFCFLDIRSPGLGDTAMYLCATSRGHPAYEQYFGPGTRLTVT.